This T cell receptor beta chain was documented in a study of control samples from healthy donors and cancer patients. CDR3 size: 13 residues. The V end lost 2 bases, the J end lost 4 bases, and 8 bases lay between the germline ends. Germline V CDR1 and CDR2: SGHTA, FQGTGA. Only in-frame clones appear in the TCRdb table, and some are missing; sequencing was by immunoSEQ multiplex PCR. The sample consists of about 150,000 clones, roughly 89% of them appearing once. Sequenced material: blood. The clonotype comes from a man aged 25 to 40 in good health. The chain joins TRBV7-3 to TRBJ2-5; D remains unclear. The CDR3 protein is CASSLGIGETQYF. CDR3 DNA sequence: TGTGCCAGCAGCTTAGGTATCGGAGAGACCCAGTACTTC. The full variable domain, in which reference TRBV7-3 and TRBJ2-5 provide the parts outside the CDR3, is GAGVSQTPSNKVTEKGKYVELRCDPISGHTALYWYRQSLGQGPEFLIYFQGTGAADDSGLPNDRFFAVRPEGSVSTLKIQRTERGDSAVYLCASSLGIGETQYFGPGTRLLVL.